This T cell receptor beta chain was captured by sequencing in a study of blood T cells in healthy people across ages. With regard to this clonotype: Its target is not known.

CDR1 is SGHVS, CDR2 FQNEAQ, per germline. This CDR3 has 18 residues. Study-wide points: Expanded clonotype changes were possibly confounded by unknown donor CMV status. Estimates drawn from one million T cells were deemed to understate diversity.

Using a J-beta primer mix together with a sample-barcoded 5' primer, a second PCR was run for roughly 6 to 12 cycles. Template switching added a 12-random-nucleotide identifier to every cDNA molecule. Each CDR3 protein is one row after TCRdb ran MiXCR on the 5' RACE reads. The data contain about 1.1 million distinct CDR3 sequences, 35% to 40% of them singletons. The gene calls are TRBV7-8 and TRBJ2-1; 10 bases match TRBD2. The J call may be in error: the DNA end matches TRBJ2-7 better. This clonotype was sampled from a man aged 18 to 35 in good health. Source material: blood. Here the CDR3 DNA reads TGTGCCAGCAGCTTAGACCCTAGCGGGGGCGACTCCTACAATGGGCAGTACTTC. Translation gives CASSLDPSGGDSYNGQYF.